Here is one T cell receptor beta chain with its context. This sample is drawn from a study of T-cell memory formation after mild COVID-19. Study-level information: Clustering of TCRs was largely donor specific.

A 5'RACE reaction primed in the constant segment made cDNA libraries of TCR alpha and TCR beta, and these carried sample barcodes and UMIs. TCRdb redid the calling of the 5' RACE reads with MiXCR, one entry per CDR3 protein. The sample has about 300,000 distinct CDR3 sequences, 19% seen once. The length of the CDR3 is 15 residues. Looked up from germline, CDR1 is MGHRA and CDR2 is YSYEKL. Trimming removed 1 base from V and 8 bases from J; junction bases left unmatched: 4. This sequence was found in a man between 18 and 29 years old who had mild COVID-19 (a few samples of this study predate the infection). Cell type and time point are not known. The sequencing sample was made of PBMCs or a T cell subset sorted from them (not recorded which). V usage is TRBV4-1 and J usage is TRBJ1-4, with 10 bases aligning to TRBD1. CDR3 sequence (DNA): TGCGCCAGCAGCCAAGGTGGGACAGGGGCGGAAAAACTGTTTTTT. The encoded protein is CASSQGGTGAEKLFF.